This T cell receptor (beta chain) was sequenced during a study of blood T cell repertoires in COVID-19. Study in general: Spain, Italy and the United States supplied samples that represented acute and convalescent COVID-19. PBMCs, B-cell-depleted T cells, or T cells provided the cDNA or gDNA that made up the material.

Original data processing: For nucleated cells, counts were estimated from reference gene primer amplification. This table comes from immunoSEQ multiplex PCR, and its TCRdb copy is limited to in-frame clones, with some not included. The DNA gave D and trimming, while V, J and clone size come from that table. Of about 190,000 clones detected, about 85% appear once; the ten largest clones hold about 1%. Germline values: CDR1 LNHNV, CDR2 YYDKDF (reference sequence). The junction had 5 bases not matched to a gene; V was cut back by 1 base and J by 7 bases. This CDR3 region has 16 residues. Sequencing input: peripheral blood. The chain has TRBV15 and TRBJ1-6; the match to TRBD1 covers 9 bases. This receptor was taken from a man aged 25-40 years with acute or convalescent COVID-19. CDR3 sequence (DNA): TGTGCCACCAGCAGAGCAGGGGGACAGGGAAATTCACCCCTCCACTTT. Residues: CATSRAGGQGNSPLHF.